The 16 T cell receptor beta chains listed next were all sequenced from one sample in a study of Ad26.COV2.S vaccination and SARS-CoV-2 variants. As to treatment: some 20 received Ad26.COV2.S at low or high dose, single or two shots; about 5 received placebo; per-sample allocation not given. Specimens were obtained on day 63 following the first vaccine or placebo injection. Here immunoSEQ multiplex PCR was the method, and the copy in TCRdb shows in-frame clones only, minus some. The table shows about 410,000 clones, with more than 85% occurring only once. Sequenced here: peripheral blood, sampled in a trial of Ad26.COV2.S vaccine versus placebo. The receptors come from a person between 18 and 59 years old who received the Ad26.COV2.S COVID-19 vaccine or a placebo.

This clone is a singleton in its sample. V usage is TRBV12-5 and J usage is TRBJ1-1; 7 nucleotides match TRBD1. There are 19 residues in the CDR3. After removal of 0 bases from V and 0 bases from J, the junction contained 13 bases not matched to a gene. Germline V gene data show CDR1 as LGHNT and CDR2 as FRNRAP. The chain's CDR3 is CASGLVPAGGLLMNTEAFF. In DNA, the CDR3 is TGTGCTAGTGGTTTGGTACCGGCAGGGGGGTTACTTATGAACACTGAAGCTTTCTTT.

This clone was counted between two and nine times. The genes are TRBV15 and TRBJ1-3; D unresolved. Trimming removed 6 bases from V and 0 bases from J, with 9 bases in between. This CDR3 region has 14 residues. CDR1 LNHNV and CDR2 YYDKDF come from the germline V gene (reference sequence). The CDR3, as DNA: TGTGCCACCAGTTTCCCCTCCTCTGGAAACACCATATATTTT. Its translation is CATSFPSSGNTIYF. The full variable domain, in which reference TRBV15 and TRBJ1-3 provide the parts outside the CDR3, is DAMVIQNPRYQVTQFGKPVTLSCSQTLNHNVMYWYQQKSSQAPKLLFHYYDKDFNNEADTPDNFQSRRPNTSFCFLDIRSPGLGDTAMYLCATSFPSSGNTIYFGEGSWLTVV.

This chain uses TRBV24-1 with TRBJ2-7; D may be TRBD1 (6 bases). The CDR3 covers 14 residues. CDR1 and CDR2 from the germline V gene are KGHDR and SFDVKD. The V end was cut by 4 bases, the J end by 4 bases, with 13 bases between. The CDR3 loop reads CATSDPGHPYEQYF. In nucleotides, the CDR3 is TGTGCCACCAGTGACCCGGGACACCCATACGAGCAGTACTTC.

About this clone itself: Additional DNA sequences in this sample encode the identical CDR3. The chain has TRBV7-2 and TRBJ1-5; a possible D gene is TRBD1 (5 bases). The CDR3 spans 13 residues. Germline V lookup: CDR1 SGHTA, CDR2 FQGNSA. Trimming took off 1 base at V and 5 bases at J, with 6 bases between the two ends. The CDR3 DNA sequence: TGTGCCAGCAGCTTAGGAGGGGATCAGCCCCAGCATTTT. This codes for CASSLGGDQPQHF. The full variable domain, with the rest looked up from reference TRBV7-2 and TRBJ1-5, is GAGVSQSPSNKVTEKGKDVELRCDPISGHTALYWYRQSLGQGLEFLIYFQGNSAPDKSGLPSDRFSAERTGGSVSTLTIQRTQQEDSAVYLCASSLGGDQPQHFGDGTRLSIL.

The chain links TRBV9 to TRBJ1-1; D gene uncertain. The CDR3 consists of 15 residues. Trimming cost V 1 base and J 0 bases, with 10 bases left between them. The germline CDR1 and CDR2 sequences are SGDLS and YYNGEE. CDR3 coding DNA: TGTGCCAGCAGCGTACGCCGGGCCGTGAACACTGAAGCTTTCTTT. Residues: CASSVRRAVNTEAFF.

This clone was detected a few times. The chain joins TRBV5-1 to TRBJ2-2; TRBD2 matches at 7 bases. This CDR3 region has 17 residues. Germline-derived CDR1 and CDR2 are SGHRS and YFSETQ. Trimming cost V 0 bases and J 4 bases; bases outside gene matches: 9. The CDR3 loop reads CASSLDGGMEFTGELFF. The CDR3 bases are TGCGCCAGCAGCTTGGACGGGGGGATGGAGTTCACCGGGGAGCTGTTTTTT.

V usage is TRBV3-1 (or the pseudogene TRBV3-2) and J usage is TRBJ2-3, with 11 positions matching TRBD2. Losses at the gene ends were 6 bases for V and 6 bases for J; bases not matched to a gene: 14. The CDR3 has 17 residues. The V gene's germline CDR1 is LGHDT and CDR2 YNNKEL (reference sequence). The chain's CDR3 is CASRRLAGGPDSDTQYF. In nucleotides, the CDR3 is TGTGCCAGCAGGCGCCTAGCGGGGGGACCCGACTCCGATACGCAGTATTTT.

This chain joins TRBV11-3 and TRBJ2-1; D not resolved. Germline loops: CDR1 SGHNT, CDR2 YENEEA. Between the trimmed V and J ends, which lost 2 bases and 7 bases, there was a span of 9 bases. The CDR3 extends over 13 amino acids. The CDR3 DNA sequence: TGTGCCAGCAGCTTAAATCCGGGTAATGAGCAGTTCTTC. Protein: CASSLNPGNEQFF.

J is TRBJ1-2 and V is TRBV6-1; D is ambiguous. CDR1 is MNHNS and CDR2 is SASEGT in the germline V gene. The CDR3 has 13 amino acids. The germline V and J ends were trimmed by 2 bases and 8 bases, with 12 bases remaining between them. The CDR3 DNA reads TGTGCCAGCAGTGAACGAGGGCTGGGGGGCTACACCTTC. Protein sequence: CASSERGLGGYTF.

V usage is TRBV12-3 or TRBV12-4 and J usage is TRBJ1-2, with D possibly matching TRBD1 (6 bases). The CDR3 has 13 amino acids. V was shortened by 1 base and J by 6 bases, with 9 bases between the two germline ends. The CDR3 protein is CASSLGGLDGYTF. The CDR3 DNA is TGTGCCAGCAGTTTAGGGGGGCTTGATGGCTACACCTTC.

The chain employs TRBV3-1 (or the pseudogene TRBV3-2) and TRBJ2-7; weak D call: TRBD1 (5 bases). The germline CDR1 and CDR2 sequences are LGHDT and YNNKEL (reference sequence). CDR3 size: 12 residues. V was cut by 5 bases and J by 2 bases, with 7 bases left in between. CDR3 residues: CASSDSPYEQYF. Written as DNA, the CDR3 is TGTGCCAGCAGCGACAGTCCCTACGAGCAGTACTTC.

This clone was seen only once. The V and J genes are TRBV19 and TRBJ2-3, with 10 positions matching TRBD2. The germline gives CDR1 LNHDA, CDR2 SQIVND (reference sequence). Losses at the gene ends were 1 base for V and 2 bases for J; bases not matched to a gene: 6. This CDR3 is 17 amino acids long. CDR3 protein: CASSIGFLAGATDTQYF. CDR3 nucleotide sequence: TGTGCCAGTAGTATAGGCTTTCTAGCGGGGGCCACAGATACGCAGTATTTT.

The rearrangement uses TRBV7-2 and TRBJ2-2; TRBD1 aligns across 9 bases. After removal of 2 bases from V and 6 bases from J, the junction contained 4 bases not matched to a gene. Germline V gene data show CDR1 as SGHTA and CDR2 as FQGNSA. The CDR3 is 15 residues long. CDR3 region: CASSLFTGGAGELFF. CDR3 DNA: TGTGCCAGCAGCTTATTCACAGGGGGCGCCGGGGAGCTGTTTTTT.

The table lists this clone with a count of one. The chain employs TRBV24-1 and TRBJ1-1; D is ambiguous. The CDR3 runs 13 residues. V gave up 1 base and J gave up 5 bases, with 7 bases separating them. Germline CDR1 and CDR2: KGHDR and SFDVKD. The CDR3 sequence is CATSDFPGTEAFF. Here the CDR3 DNA reads TGTGCCACCAGTGATTTCCCCGGAACTGAAGCTTTCTTT.

CDR3 sequence: CASSLQGRKEKLFF. DNA of the CDR3: TGCGCCAGCAGCCTACAGGGGCGAAAGGAAAAACTGTTTTTT. This sequence joins TRBV5-1 and TRBJ1-4, with 7 bases lining up with TRBD1. This CDR3 has 14 residues. The V gene's germline CDR1 is SGHRS and CDR2 YFSETQ. Trimming removed 4 bases from V and 8 bases from J; junction bases left unmatched: 8. The entire variable domain, with the rest obtained from reference TRBV5-1 and TRBJ1-4, is as follows: KAGVTQTPRYLIKTRGQQVTLSCSPISGHRSVSWYQQTPGQGLQFLFEYFSETQRNKGNFPGRFSGRQFSNSRSEMNVSTLELGDSALYLCASSLQGRKEKLFFGSGTQLSVL.

A single count supports this clone. The V gene is TRBV12-3 or TRBV12-4, the J gene TRBJ1-1; the D gene is possibly TRBD1 (5 bases). This CDR3 has 13 residues. V was clipped by 8 bases and J by 6 bases, with 16 bases between them. The CDR3 DNA sequence: TGTGCCAGCCTCGCAACCCGGGGGGCTGAAGCTTTCTTT. It yields the protein CASLATRGAEAFF.